The 8 T cell receptor beta chains in this list originate from one sample, sequenced in a study of graft-versus-host responses after intestinal transplantation. Antigens for these TCRs are unknown. Produced via immunoSEQ multiplex PCR; TCRdb's table is partial and in-frame only. Of 90,000 to 150,000 clones in the sample, roughly 95% were seen once. Sequences were derived from unstimulated CD8+ T cells sorted from spleen or lymph node cells, sampled before intestinal transplant. The receptors were gathered from a human donor who received an intestinal transplant.

In the case of this clone: This specimen includes other DNA sequences encoding the same CDR3. The chain recombines TRBV28 with TRBJ2-3; TRBD1 might be the D (5 bases). Germline CDR1 reads MDHEN; CDR2 reads SYDVKM. V was shortened by 6 bases and J by 1 base, with 8 bases between the two germline ends. CDR3 length: 13 residues. CDR3 loop: CASSSTGTDTQYF. CDR3 nucleotides: TGTGCCAGCAGCTCGACAGGCACAGATACGCAGTATTTT.

On this clone itself: Other nucleotide sequences from this sample produce the same CDR3. The chain employs TRBV7-9 and TRBJ2-1, with 7 bases matching TRBD2. The V gene end was trimmed by 1 base and the J gene end by 9 bases; junction bases not matched to a gene: 0. This CDR3 has 12 amino acids. Germline V gene sequence: CDR1 SEHNR, CDR2 FQNEAQ (reference sequence). The DNA for the CDR3 is TGTGCCAGCAGCTTAGGGGGGGGTGAGCAGTTCTTC. Encoded protein: CASSLGGGEQFF. The complete variable domain, with remaining parts taken from reference TRBV7-9 and TRBJ2-1, reads DTGVSQNPRHKITKRGQNVTFRCDPISEHNRLYWYRQTLGQGPEFLTYFQNEAQLEKSRLLSDRFSAERPKGSFSTLEIQRTEQGDSAMYLCASSLGGGEQFFGPGTRLTVL.

V usage is TRBV7-9 and J usage is TRBJ2-4; 12 bases agree with TRBD2. With 4 bases clipped from V and 0 bases from J, the junction kept 4 bases outside the gene matches. Germline lookup yields CDR1 SEHNR and CDR2 FQNEAQ (reference sequence). This CDR3 is 17 amino acids long. The CDR3 spells CASSSTGLAGAKNIQYF. In DNA form, the CDR3 reads TGTGCCAGCAGCTCGACGGGACTAGCGGGAGCCAAAAACATTCAGTACTTC.

The gene calls are TRBV10-2 and TRBJ1-1, with 7 bases aligning to TRBD1. This CDR3 contains 14 residues. The germline CDR1 and CDR2 sequences are WSHSY and SAAADI. With 0 bases clipped from V and 5 bases from J, the junction kept 3 bases outside the gene matches. CDR3 residues: CASSESRGRTEAFF. The CDR3 nucleotides read TGCGCCAGCAGTGAGTCGAGGGGGCGGACTGAAGCTTTCTTT.

The chain is built from TRBV7-3 and TRBJ2-1, with D perhaps given as TRBD1 or TRBD2 (5 bases each). Trimming cost V 3 bases and J 3 bases, with 12 bases left between them. CDR1 and CDR2 (germline): SGHTA, FQGTGA. CDR3 size: 15 residues. For the CDR3, the DNA is TGTGCCAGCAGCTTCACCGGGACCGGCTACAATGAGCAGTTCTTC. Amino acids: CASSFTGTGYNEQFF.

The chain links TRBV6-5 to TRBJ1-1; D is possibly TRBD1 (5 bases). This CDR3 spans 13 amino acids. The germline V gene has CDR1 MNHEY and CDR2 SVGAGI. With 2 bases removed from V and 3 bases from J, the gap between germline ends came to 7 bases. The CDR3 reads CASSYGAHTEAFF. The CDR3 DNA is TGTGCCAGCAGTTACGGGGCGCACACTGAAGCTTTCTTT.

V usage is TRBV2 and J usage is TRBJ2-7; 7 bases are a match to TRBD2. The CDR3 extends over 14 amino acids. Trimming took 11 bases from V and 4 from J; bases not matched to a gene: 14. Germline CDR1 and CDR2: SNHLY and FYNNEI. The CDR3 sequence: CAFGWGGGVYEQYF. CDR3 DNA sequence: TGTGCCTTTGGCTGGGGGGGAGGCGTATACGAGCAGTACTTC.

The gene calls are TRBV28 and TRBJ2-5; 8 bases match TRBD1. Trimming cost V 4 bases and J 4 bases; bases outside gene matches: 11. There are 16 residues in the CDR3. CDR1 is MDHEN and CDR2 is SYDVKM in the germline V gene. The CDR3 DNA reads TGTGCCAGCAGTTCGCGGACAGGGCCGGTATCAGAGACCCAGTACTTC. Amino acids: CASSSRTGPVSETQYF.